The 27 T cell receptor beta chains presented below share a single source sample, sequenced in a study of response to subunit inactivated influenza vaccine. Each CDR3 protein gets one entry after TCRdb re-called the RT-PCR reads with MiXCR. The table includes over 800,000 distinct CDR3 sequences, about 20% detected once. Sequenced here: PBMCs from blood, sampled around 5 days after vaccination. These TCRs come from a man aged 50 to 60 who received an inactivated influenza vaccine.

This clonotype was recorded a few times. The rearrangement links TRBV20-1 to TRBJ1-1; D possibly corresponds to TRBD1 (6 bases). Germline values: CDR1 DFQATT, CDR2 SNEGSKA (reference sequence). Trimming removed 3 bases from V and 3 bases from J, with 14 bases in between. The CDR3 is made up of 14 amino acids. The CDR3 sequence: CSASVGGKDTEAFF. The CDR3 bases are TGCAGTGCTAGCGTGGGGGGCAAAGACACTGAAGCTTTCTTT.

The rearrangement links TRBV6-2 or TRBV6-3 to TRBJ2-7; 7 nucleotides align to TRBD2. Germline CDR1 reads MNHEY; CDR2 reads SVGEGT. The junction had 4 bases not matched to a gene; V was cut back by 2 bases and J by 0 bases. The CDR3 runs to 15 residues. The DNA of the CDR3 is TGTGCCAGCAGTTACGTCGGGGGGAGCTCCTACGAGCAGTACTTC. Amino acids: CASSYVGGSSYEQYF.

V usage is TRBV11-3 and J usage is TRBJ2-2, with D perhaps assigned TRBD1 or TRBD2 (5 bases each). V dropped 5 bases and J dropped 7 bases, with 14 bases sitting between them. The CDR3 length is 14 residues. Looked up from germline, CDR1 is SGHNT and CDR2 is YENEEA. CDR3 nucleotide sequence: TGTGCCAGCAGCATTGGGACCGACCGCGGGGAGCTGTTTTTT. It encodes CASSIGTDRGELFF.

This chain links TRBV20-1 with TRBJ2-3; 11 nucleotides match TRBD2. The ends lost 6 bases at V and 4 bases at J; junction bases unmatched: 9. The CDR3 extends over 15 amino acids. From germline, CDR1 is DFQATT and CDR2 SNEGSKA (reference sequence). The CDR3 bases are TGCAGTGCAAAAAATAGCGGGGGGGCCCCAGATACGCAGTATTTT. Translation gives CSAKNSGGAPDTQYF.

This clonotype has more than one count but fewer than ten. This chain uses TRBV14 with TRBJ2-7, with a possible D match to TRBD1 (5 bases). V lost 3 bases, J lost 2 bases, and 14 bases lay in between. The CDR3 runs 15 residues. Germline-derived CDR1 and CDR2 are SGHDN and FVKESK. The CDR3 spells CASSQHKDSTYEQYF. The CDR3 DNA sequence: TGTGCCAGCAGCCAGCACAAAGACAGCACCTACGAGCAGTACTTC.

This clonotype has a handful of counts. The chain combines TRBV11-2 with TRBJ2-1; tentative D call: TRBD1 (7 bases). The length of the CDR3 is 14 residues. Germline CDR1 SGHAT, CDR2 FQNNGV. Trimming shortened V by 0 bases and J by 7 bases, and 10 bases separated the two germline ends. The CDR3 DNA is TGTGCCAGCAGCTTAGAACCAGGGGGGAATGAGCAGTTCTTC. Its protein is CASSLEPGGNEQFF.

The gene calls are TRBV12-3 or TRBV12-4 and TRBJ1-1, with D hard to call. V lost 7 bases and J lost 0, with 12 bases in between. This CDR3 has 14 amino acids. The CDR3 DNA is TGTGCCAGCATCCTTGGTGACTTGAACACTGAAGCTTTCTTT. Translation gives CASILGDLNTEAFF.

This clonotype has a count of ten or more. The chain combines TRBV12-3 or TRBV12-4 with TRBJ1-5; 10 nucleotides agree with TRBD1. J lost 5 bases, V lost 6 bases, and 4 bases had no gene match. This CDR3 comprises 14 residues. The chain's CDR3 is CASSPGTGDQPQHF. The CDR3 region has the DNA TGTGCCAGCAGCCCCGGGACAGGGGATCAGCCCCAGCATTTT.

This clonotype was seen a handful of times. The chain combines TRBV7-2 with TRBJ2-5; D might be TRBD1 (6 bases). The CDR3 covers 15 residues. Trimming cost V 5 bases and J 5 bases, with 18 bases left between them. The germline V gene has CDR1 SGHTA and CDR2 FQGNSA. CDR3 loop: CASSLTGWTLETQYF. The CDR3 region has the DNA TGTGCCAGCAGCCTTACAGGGTGGACGCTGGAGACCCAGTACTTC. The entire variable domain, with the rest obtained from reference TRBV7-2 and TRBJ2-5, is as follows: GAGVSQSPSNKVTEKGKDVELRCDPISGHTALYWYRQSLGQGLEFLIYFQGNSAPDKSGLPSDRFSAERTGGSVSTLTIQRTQQEDSAVYLCASSLTGWTLETQYFGPGTRLLVL.

The rearrangement joins TRBV4-3 to TRBJ1-1; D gene unclear. Trimming pared 0 bases from V and 3 bases from J, leaving 11 bases between. Germline V CDR1 and CDR2: LGHNA, YSLEER. The CDR3 length is 15 residues. DNA of the CDR3: TGCGCCAGCAGCCAAGAGTGGAGCTTCGACACTGAAGCTTTCTTT. It is translated as CASSQEWSFDTEAFF.

This clonotype showed up just once. This chain connects TRBV20-1 to TRBJ2-1; D is possibly TRBD2 (6 bases). The CDR3 is 13 amino acids. Germline CDR1 is DFQATT and CDR2 is SNEGSKA (reference sequence). V was pared by 6 bases and J by 9 bases, with 18 bases between. CDR3 residues: CSAVADPRAEQFF. In DNA form, the CDR3 reads TGCAGTGCCGTAGCGGATCCACGCGCTGAGCAGTTCTTC.

This clonotype has a handful of counts. The chain is built from TRBV9 and TRBJ2-7; D is uncertain. Germline V lookup: CDR1 SGDLS, CDR2 YYNGEE. V shed 0 bases and J shed 0 bases, with 13 bases lying between them. The CDR3 is 16 amino acids. In nucleotides, the CDR3 is TGTGCCAGCAGCGTAGGTGCCGACGCAAACTCCTACGAGCAGTACTTC. This sequence encodes CASSVGADANSYEQYF. Together with reference TRBV9 and TRBJ2-7, the CDR3 gives the full variable domain: DSGVTQTPKHLITATGQRVTLRCSPRSGDLSVYWYQQSLDQGLQFLIQYYNGEERAKGNILERFSAQQFPDLHSELNLSSLELGDSALYFCASSVGADANSYEQYFGPGTRLTVT.

The chain couples TRBV9 to TRBJ2-7, with TRBD2 matching over 8 bases. Unmatched junction bases numbered 6, after V lost 3 bases and J lost 4 bases. Looked up from germline, CDR1 is SGDLS and CDR2 is YYNGEE. This CDR3 contains 14 residues. CDR3 protein: CASSAGGINYEQYF. CDR3 coding DNA: TGTGCCAGCAGCGCGGGGGGGATTAATTACGAGCAGTACTTC.

The sample holds a few counts of this clonotype. The gene calls are TRBV27 and TRBJ2-7; unclear D gene. Looked up from germline, CDR1 is MNHEY and CDR2 is SMNVEV (reference sequence). Trimming took 1 base from V and 3 from J, leaving 10 bases between them. The CDR3 covers 14 residues. This CDR3 is CASSLFYGYYEQYF. The DNA for the CDR3 is TGTGCCAGCAGTTTATTTTACGGATACTACGAGCAGTACTTC.

This clonotype has only a few counts. The chain recombines TRBV20-1 with TRBJ2-1, with 9 bases aligning to TRBD1. This CDR3 comprises 15 residues. Germline CDR1 and CDR2: DFQATT and SNEGSKA (reference sequence). The V gene end was trimmed by 3 bases and the J gene end by 8 bases; junction bases not matched to a gene: 11. CDR3 in amino acids: CSASKVGQGNYEQFF. CDR3 bases: TGCAGTGCTAGCAAGGTGGGACAGGGTAATTATGAGCAGTTCTTC.

V usage is TRBV20-1 and J usage is TRBJ2-3, with D possibly matching TRBD2 (5 bases). The CDR3 sequence is 16 residues long. Deletions cut 1 base from V and 1 base from J, with 15 bases between. Germline V lookup: CDR1 DFQATT, CDR2 SNEGSKA (reference sequence). CDR3 sequence (DNA): TGCAGTGCTAGAGGGGTTGGGGAGAGGGGCACAGATACGCAGTATTTT. Its translation: CSARGVGERGTDTQYF.

This clonotype has ten or more counts. The V and J genes are TRBV5-1 and TRBJ2-3; D possibly matches TRBD1 or TRBD2 (5 bases each). This CDR3 has 15 amino acids. Per the germline V gene, CDR1 is SGHRS and CDR2 is YFSETQ. The V and J ends lost 2 bases and 1 base respectively, with 11 bases between them. The CDR3 coding sequence is TGCGCCAGCAGCTTATGGGACGTACGCACAGATACGCAGTATTTT. Residues: CASSLWDVRTDTQYF.

The chain uses TRBV20-1 and TRBJ2-7; a weak D match, TRBD2 (6 bases). The CDR3 spans 11 residues. Germline-derived CDR1 and CDR2 are DFQATT and SNEGSKA (reference sequence). V was shortened by 4 bases and J by 10 bases, with 14 bases between the two germline ends. The CDR3 is CSATYRESQYF. The CDR3 DNA is TGCAGTGCTACATACCGGGAGTCCCAGTACTTC.

This clonotype appeared many times. The J gene is TRBJ1-2, the V gene TRBV28, with TRBD1 as a possible D gene (5 bases). The CDR3 length is 13 residues. Per the germline V gene, CDR1 is MDHEN and CDR2 is SYDVKM. Trimming cost V 6 bases and J 3 bases, with 11 bases left between them. The CDR3: CASRAGTHYGYTF. The CDR3 bases are TGTGCCAGCAGAGCCGGGACGCACTATGGCTACACCTTC.

The table lists this clonotype with a few counts. The V and J genes are TRBV5-1 and TRBJ2-1, with TRBD1 matching 7 bases. The CDR3 is made up of 16 amino acids. The junction had 13 bases not matched to a gene; V was cut back by 4 bases and J by 6 bases. Germline V gene lookup returns CDR1 SGHRS and CDR2 YFSETQ. CDR3: CASSRQGQGVGNEQFF. The CDR3 region has the DNA TGCGCCAGCAGCCGCCAGGGGCAGGGGGTGGGCAATGAGCAGTTCTTC.

This clonotype was seen a few times. The genes are TRBV20-1 and TRBJ2-3; 10 bases match TRBD1. V trimming: 2 bases; J trimming: 10 bases; junction bases outside the gene matches: 18. The CDR3 has 17 residues. Germline V lookup: CDR1 DFQATT, CDR2 SNEGSKA (reference sequence). The CDR3 here is CSARPQGKDRGVSPQYF. The CDR3 DNA reads TGCAGTGCTAGACCCCAGGGGAAGGACAGGGGGGTTTCTCCGCAGTATTTT.

The chain combines TRBV15 with TRBJ2-5; maybe TRBD2 (6 bases). Germline values: CDR1 LNHNV, CDR2 YYDKDF (reference sequence). The CDR3 contains 15 residues. V lost 0 bases, J lost 1 base, and 9 bases lay in between. CDR3 residues: CATSRDYSGQETQYF. In nucleotides, the CDR3 is TGTGCCACCAGCAGAGATTATAGCGGCCAAGAGACCCAGTACTTC.

Only a few counts were recorded for this clonotype. The chain employs TRBV12-3 or TRBV12-4 and TRBJ1-2; TRBD1 might be the D (6 bases). The CDR3 loop spans 14 amino acids. Trimming took off 5 bases at V and 4 bases at J, with 14 bases between the two ends. CDR3 bases: TGTGCCAGCAGTGAAACGACAGGCGGCTATGGCTACACCTTC. It encodes CASSETTGGYGYTF.

The chain uses TRBV6-1 and TRBJ2-2, with TRBD1 identical over 8 bases. This CDR3 has 18 amino acids. The germline gives CDR1 MNHNS, CDR2 SASEGT. Unmatched junction bases numbered 15, after V lost 7 bases and J lost 2 bases. CDR3 residues: CASTTMTGVSLNTGELFF. CDR3 nucleotides: TGTGCCAGCACCACGATGACAGGGGTCTCCCTCAACACCGGGGAGCTGTTTTTT.

V and J are TRBV5-6 and TRBJ2-3; D perhaps matches TRBD2 (6 bases). Per the germline V gene, CDR1 is SGHDT and CDR2 is YYEEEE. Trimming shortened V by 5 bases and J by 8 bases, and 18 bases separated the two germline ends. This CDR3 has 14 residues. CDR3 sequence (DNA): TGTGCCAGCAGTCGCGGGACCCCGAGTGGTACGCAGTATTTT. Protein sequence: CASSRGTPSGTQYF. Filled out from reference TRBV5-6 and TRBJ2-3, the complete variable domain reads DAGVTQSPTHLIKTRGQQVTLRCSPKSGHDTVSWYQQALGQGPQFIFQYYEEEERQRGNFPDRFSGHQFPNYSSELNVNALLLGDSALYLCASSRGTPSGTQYFGPGTRLTVL.

This clonotype came up a few times. The chain carries TRBV15 and TRBJ1-5; 9 bases are shared with TRBD1. The ends lost 3 bases at V and 5 bases at J; junction bases unmatched: 2. CDR1 is LNHNV, CDR2 YYDKDF, per germline (reference sequence). The CDR3 runs 14 residues. The CDR3: CATSRGQGYQPQHF. DNA for the CDR3: TGTGCCACCAGCAGGGGACAGGGTTATCAGCCCCAGCATTTT. The variable domain in full, with the rest retrieved from reference TRBV15 and TRBJ1-5, is DAMVIQNPRYQVTQFGKPVTLSCSQTLNHNVMYWYQQKSSQAPKLLFHYYDKDFNNEADTPDNFQSRRPNTSFCFLDIRSPGLGDTAMYLCATSRGQGYQPQHFGDGTRLSIL.

The chain uses TRBV28 and TRBJ1-5; 12 positions agree with TRBD1. The CDR3 covers 18 residues. V shed 7 bases, J shed 1 base, and the junction held 11 bases outside the gene matches. Looked up from germline, CDR1 is MDHEN and CDR2 is SYDVKM. The DNA of the CDR3 is TGTGCCAGCATTTTCGGGACAGGGGGCCAATCAAGCAATCAGCCCCAGCATTTT. Amino acids: CASIFGTGGQSSNQPQHF.